One sample yielded the 26 T cell receptor beta chains listed below, sequenced in a study of cytomegalovirus exposure and HLA in healthy donors. The PCR used 60 Vbeta and 13 Jbeta primers. The data were produced by immunoSEQ multiplex PCR, yet TCRdb's version contains in-frame clones alone and is incomplete. The data show over 100,000 clones, with less than 80% seen just once and under 2% held by the top ten. Sequencing was carried out using PBMCs. These TCRs come from a female donor in good health and CMV-seropositive.

This chain joins TRBV7-7 and TRBJ2-7; D may be TRBD2 (5 bases). The CDR3 length is 13 residues. Germline loops: CDR1 SSHAT, CDR2 FNYEAQ (reference sequence). Between the trimmed V and J ends, which lost 1 base and 5 bases, there was a span of 9 bases. The CDR3 DNA reads TGTGCCAGCAGCTTAGGATCCGGGGACGAGCAGTACTTC. The encoded protein is CASSLGSGDEQYF.

The rearrangement uses TRBV27 and TRBJ2-7; D possibly corresponds to TRBD2 (5 bases). CDR1 and CDR2 (germline): MNHEY, SMNVEV (reference sequence). Trimming removed 10 bases from V and 6 bases from J, with 13 bases in between. The CDR3 extends over 11 amino acids. The CDR3 DNA reads as TGTGCCACCAGGCTCGGGGTCGAGCAGTACTTC. Protein sequence: CATRLGVEQYF.

This clone was seen more than once but under ten times. The chain carries TRBV18 and TRBJ2-5; D is perhaps TRBD1 (6 bases). The J call may be wrong; the DNA end is better matched by TRBJ2-7. The CDR3 sequence is 13 residues long. The germline gives CDR1 KGHSH, CDR2 LQKENI. Here the CDR3 reads CASSPPQGDEQYF. CDR3 in DNA: TGTGCCAGCTCACCACCACAGGGTGACGAGCAGTACTTC.

This CDR3 reads CASSKTSGVQETQYF. The DNA for the CDR3 is TGTGCCAGCAGTAAGACTAGCGGGGTCCAAGAGACCCAGTACTTC. The chain carries TRBV25-1 and TRBJ2-5; 11 positions agree with TRBD2. After removal of 5 bases from V and 1 base from J, the junction contained 3 bases not matched to a gene. Germline values: CDR1 MGHDK, CDR2 SYGVNS. The CDR3 loop spans 15 amino acids.

The genes are TRBV6-4 and TRBJ1-1; D not resolved. CDR1 is MRHNA, CDR2 SNTAGT, per germline. CDR3 size: 13 residues. V was shortened by 0 bases and J by 8 bases, with 10 bases between the two germline ends. The CDR3 spells CASSDSIRGEAFF. CDR3 nucleotide sequence: TGTGCCAGCAGTGACTCTATTCGTGGCGAAGCTTTCTTT.

The V gene is TRBV7-9, the J gene TRBJ2-2; D unclear. The V gene lost 5 bases and the J gene lost 6 bases, with 10 bases spanning the gap. Germline CDR1 and CDR2: SEHNR and FQNEAQ (reference sequence). The CDR3 contains 13 residues. The CDR3 loop reads CASSPTLAGELFF. In DNA form, the CDR3 reads TGTGCCAGCAGCCCTACTCTCGCCGGGGAGCTGTTTTTT.

The V gene is TRBV6-5, the J gene TRBJ2-5, with D perhaps TRBD1 (6 bases). V dropped 5 bases and J dropped 4 bases, with 14 bases sitting between them. The germline V gene encodes CDR1 MNHEY and CDR2 SVGAGI. The CDR3 is made up of 14 amino acids. This chain's CDR3 is CASSNILTGETQYF. CDR3 coding DNA: TGTGCCAGCAGTAACATTTTGACAGGAGAGACCCAGTACTTC.

V and J are TRBV27 and TRBJ1-2, with D possibly being TRBD1 (6 bases). Germline values: CDR1 MNHEY, CDR2 SMNVEV (reference sequence). This CDR3 is 16 amino acids long. V was shortened by 5 bases and J by 5 bases, with 21 bases between the two germline ends. Here the CDR3 DNA reads TGTGCCAGCAGTATCCACCCGACAGGCCGGGCATATGGCTACACCTTC. Its protein is CASSIHPTGRAYGYTF.

This clone was found once. The rearrangement joins TRBV12-2 to TRBJ1-5; the table's D call of TRBD1 was not tested on the DNA. TRBV12-2 is termed a pseudogene. The CDR3 sequence is 14 residues long. The CDR3 bases are TGTGCAAGTCGCTTAGCGCAGGGGGCCACGCCCCAGCATTTT. As protein: CASRLAQGATPQHF.

In its sample, this clone was seen a few times. The chain is built from TRBV30 and TRBJ2-3; D is unresolved. Germline V CDR1 and CDR2: GTSNPN, SVGIG (reference sequence). Deletions cut 0 bases from V and 6 bases from J, with 7 bases between. The CDR3 contains 12 residues. The CDR3 region is CAWSVYADTQYF. The DNA for the CDR3 is TGTGCCTGGAGTGTTTACGCGGATACGCAGTATTTT.

The J gene is TRBJ1-1, the V gene TRBV29-1; the match to TRBD1 covers 7 bases. The ends lost 5 bases at V and 2 bases at J; junction bases unmatched: 2. This CDR3 contains 12 residues. Germline V gene lookup returns CDR1 SQVTM and CDR2 ANQGSEA. CDR3 sequence reads: CSVWTGNTEAFF. CDR3 coding DNA: TGCAGCGTTTGGACAGGAAACACTGAAGCTTTCTTT.

This clone was counted a few times. This chain connects TRBV6-4 to TRBJ2-5, with D hard to call. Germline V gene data show CDR1 as MRHNA and CDR2 as SNTAGT. The CDR3 runs 13 residues. Between the trimmed V and J ends, which lost 6 bases and 3 bases, there was a span of 11 bases. CDR3 nucleotides: TGTGCCAGCAGCTTTGAGCCGGAAGAGACCCAGTACTTC. Translating it yields CASSFEPEETQYF.

V and J are TRBV16 and TRBJ2-1, with a possible D match to TRBD1 (5 bases). There are 15 residues in the CDR3. Trimming shortened V by 2 bases and J by 8 bases, and 16 bases separated the two germline ends. CDR1 KGHSY and CDR2 FQNENV come from the germline V gene. CDR3 sequence (DNA): TGTGCCAGCAGCCAAGGTCAGGGATCAGGTTATGAGCAGTTCTTC. Amino acids: CASSQGQGSGYEQFF.

CDR3 in DNA: TGTGCCAGCTCACAAATCCGGACTAGCGTTATGAATGAGCAGTTCTTC. Its translation: CASSQIRTSVMNEQFF. The genes are TRBV18 and TRBJ2-1, with 9 bases lining up with TRBD2. Germline V CDR1 and CDR2: KGHSH, LQKENI. The ends lost 4 bases at V and 7 bases at J; junction bases unmatched: 11. This CDR3 contains 16 residues. Full variable domain (remainder filled in from reference TRBV18 and TRBJ2-1): NAGVMQNPRHLVRRRGQEARLRCSPMKGHSHVYWYRQLPEEGLKFMVYLQKENIIDESGMPKERFSAEFPKEGPSILRIQQVVRGDSAAYFCASSQIRTSVMNEQFFGPGTRLTVL.

V gene TRBV6-4 combines with J gene TRBJ2-2; D remains ambiguous. Germline CDR1 MRHNA, CDR2 SNTAGT. The CDR3 sequence is 13 residues long. V was shortened by 5 bases and J by 2 bases, with 6 bases between the two germline ends. CDR3 in DNA: TGTGCCAGCAGTAATACTAACACCGGGGAGCTGTTTTTT. Its translation is CASSNTNTGELFF.

The chain joins TRBV2 to TRBJ2-7; unclear D gene. Trimming stripped 6 bases from V and 4 bases from J, with 16 bases between. Germline V gene sequence: CDR1 SNHLY, CDR2 FYNNEI. The CDR3 sequence is 14 residues long. CDR3 loop: CASSPDTKSYEQYF. The DNA for the CDR3 is TGTGCCAGCAGCCCTGACACGAAGAGTTACGAGCAGTACTTC.

CDR3 residues: CASSLDWDRGVFVNTEAFF. DNA for the CDR3: TGCGCCAGCAGCTTGGACTGGGACAGGGGTGTTTTTGTGAACACTGAAGCTTTCTTT. The V call is TRBV5-1, the J call TRBJ1-1; TRBD1 aligns across 10 bases. Germline lookup yields CDR1 SGHRS and CDR2 YFSETQ. The CDR3 extends over 19 amino acids. Trimming at V came to 0 bases and at J to 0 bases, leaving 11 bases not matched to a gene. The full variable domain, completed using reference TRBV5-1 and TRBJ1-1, is KAGVTQTPRYLIKTRGQQVTLSCSPISGHRSVSWYQQTPGQGLQFLFEYFSETQRNKGNFPGRFSGRQFSNSRSEMNVSTLELGDSALYLCASSLDWDRGVFVNTEAFFGQGTRLTVV.

The V call is TRBV7-3, the J call TRBJ2-1; 13 nucleotides agree with TRBD2. The V and J ends lost 2 bases and 6 bases, in that order; junction bases with no gene match: 7. Germline CDR1 SGHTA, CDR2 FQGTGA. This CDR3 contains 17 residues. The DNA of the CDR3 is TGTGCCAGCAGCTTATTTTCTTGGACTAGCGGGAGCAATGAGCAGTTCTTC. Its protein product is CASSLFSWTSGSNEQFF.

The chain is built from TRBV5-4 and TRBJ2-3, with D possibly TRBD2 on 6 matching bases. Germline V gives CDR1 SGHNT, CDR2 YYREEE (reference sequence). The CDR3 has 16 amino acids. V was shortened by 7 bases and J by 3 bases, with 21 bases between the two germline ends. CDR3 in DNA: TGTGCCAGCGGCCTCCCTCCGGGGGAGGAGACAGATACGCAGTATTTT. Protein: CASGLPPGEETDTQYF.

The chain uses TRBV19 and TRBJ2-4; 7 bases are shared with TRBD1. J gave up 6 bases and V 7 bases, and 15 bases lay outside the gene matches. Germline loops: CDR1 LNHDA, CDR2 SQIVND (reference sequence). The length of the CDR3 is 16 residues. CDR3 residues: CASTNPTGEGLNIQYF. CDR3 DNA: TGTGCCAGTACTAACCCTACAGGGGAAGGGTTAAACATTCAGTACTTC.

V gene TRBV5-1 combines with J gene TRBJ2-5, with 13 positions matching TRBD2. The CDR3 is made up of 16 amino acids. V was clipped by 9 bases and J by 9 bases; unmatched bases: 17. Germline V gene sequence: CDR1 SGHRS, CDR2 YFSETQ. The CDR3 region is CATTNPPGLAGKAQYF. CDR3 nucleotide sequence: TGCGCCACGACAAACCCCCCGGGACTAGCGGGAAAGGCCCAGTACTTC.

The sample holds a few counts of this clone. The chain employs TRBV7-6 and TRBJ2-7, with 7 bases that match TRBD2. Trimming removed 9 bases from V and 1 base from J; junction bases left unmatched: 6. The CDR3 totals 13 residues. Germline loops: CDR1 SGHVS, CDR2 FNYEAQ. The CDR3 nucleotides are TGTGCCAGGGGGGAGGGGCTTTCCTACGAGCAGTACTTC. It is translated as CARGEGLSYEQYF.

This clone occurred once. The CDR3 nucleotides are TGCGCCAGCAGCTTAACAGGTACTGAAGCTTTCTTT. This encodes CASSLTGTEAFF. This rearrangement joins TRBV5-1 to TRBJ1-1, with D tentatively TRBD1 (5 bases). Trimming took off 2 bases at V and 5 bases at J, with 7 bases between the two ends. The CDR3 runs to 12 residues. Germline V gives CDR1 SGHRS, CDR2 YFSETQ.

V is TRBV4-1 and J is TRBJ2-1, with D uncertain. Germline CDR1 and CDR2: MGHRA and YSYEKL. Trimming took off 0 bases at V and 4 bases at J, with 10 bases between the two ends. This CDR3 is built from 15 residues. CDR3 protein: CASSQDTMSYNEQFF. The CDR3 coding sequence is TGCGCCAGCAGCCAAGATACAATGTCTTACAATGAGCAGTTCTTC.

The chain combines TRBV30 with TRBJ2-7, with a possible D match to TRBD2 (6 bases). The CDR3 runs to 13 residues. Per germline, CDR1 GTSNPN and CDR2 SVGIG (reference sequence). CDR3 amino acids: CTAFRVGGYEQYF. The CDR3 DNA follows: TGTACCGCATTCAGGGTCGGGGGCTACGAGCAGTACTTC.

The V and J genes are TRBV5-4 and TRBJ2-2; D is ambiguous. The ends were cut back, 4 bases at V and 2 bases at J, with 15 bases in the middle. This CDR3 region has 16 residues. Germline CDR1 reads SGHNT; CDR2 reads YYREEE (reference sequence). The CDR3 loop is CASSQVPLPNTGELFF. CDR3 DNA: TGTGCCAGCAGCCAAGTTCCACTTCCTAACACCGGGGAGCTGTTTTTT.